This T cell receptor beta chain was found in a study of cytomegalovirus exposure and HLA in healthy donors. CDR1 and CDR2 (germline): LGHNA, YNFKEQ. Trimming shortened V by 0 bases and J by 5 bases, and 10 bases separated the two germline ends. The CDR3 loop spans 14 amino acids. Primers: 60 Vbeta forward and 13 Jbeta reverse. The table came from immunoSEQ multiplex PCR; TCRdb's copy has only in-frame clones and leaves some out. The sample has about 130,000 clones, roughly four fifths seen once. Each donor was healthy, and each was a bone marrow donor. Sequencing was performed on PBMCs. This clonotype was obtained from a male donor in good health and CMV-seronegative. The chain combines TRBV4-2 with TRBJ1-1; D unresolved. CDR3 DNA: TGTGCCAGCAGCCAAGAACGTGGGCCAACTGAAGCTTTCTTT. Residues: CASSQERGPTEAFF.